This TCR beta chain was identified during a study of T cell changes during pregnancy in multiple sclerosis. V was cut by 6 bases and J by 7 bases, with 13 bases left in between. The CDR3 contains 14 residues. CDR1 and CDR2 from the germline V gene are SEHNR and FQNEAQ (reference sequence). Using immunoSEQ multiplex PCR, the repertoire was profiled, and TCRdb retains in-frame clones only, with some absent. Of about 21,000 clones listed, over 70% are singletons. The chain has TRBV7-9 and TRBJ1-6, with D possibly being TRBD1 (5 bases). The TCR originated in a female donor in good health, enrolled as a control in a pregnancy study. This specimen consisted of CD8+ T cells from peripheral blood mononuclear cells, obtained after pregnancy. The CDR3 loop is CASSSDNDNSPLHF. The CDR3 DNA reads as TGTGCCAGCAGTTCGGACAACGACAATTCACCCCTCCACTTT.